This is a list of T cell receptor beta chains from one sample in a study of human T cells and chemical hapten exposure. TCRdb reprocessed the RACE reads via MiXCR and lists one record per CDR3 protein. The top ten clones hold approximately 9.1% of a sample with tens of thousands of distinct CDR3 sequences, 32% of them seen once. The sample was whole blood, taken in connection with sensitization to the hapten diphenylcyclopropenone (DPC). These receptors were obtained from a man in his forties with alopecia areata. Some clones in this sample may be carry-over from other donors' samples. Both conserved end residues are part of each CDR3. Fields, in order: V gene, CDR3 length, clone size, D gene, J gene, CDR3 DNA, CDR3 protein. The D gene is left open where the match is weak. Rows give clone size only sometimes, using once, few, many, or a class for an expanded clone.

TRBV12-3/TRBV12-4	13	NA	NA	TRBJ1-3	TGTGCCAGCAGTTTGAGCTCTGGAAACACCATATATTTT	CASSLSSGNTIYF
TRBV20-1	15	many	NA	TRBJ2-1	TGCAGTGCTAGAGATCAGAAAAGCTCCTACAATGAGCAGTTCTTC	CSARDQKSSYNEQFF
TRBV6-2/TRBV6-3	12	NA	NA	TRBJ2-1	TGTGCCAGCAGTTACTCTATTGGGGAGCAGTTCTTC	CASSYSIGEQFF
TRBV27	12	NA	NA	TRBJ1-1	TGTGCCAGCAGTTCCACAGGGAGAAGAGCTTTCTTT	CASSSTGRRAFF
TRBV20-1	15	once	NA	TRBJ1-1	TGCAGTGCTAGAGAATCGGGACACCAGAACACTGAAGCTTTCTTT	CSARESGHQNTEAFF
TRBV19	17	few	TRBD2	TRBJ2-3	TGTGCCAGTAGTAAGGGACTAGCGGCCTCACGAGGAGATACGCAGTATTTT	CASSKGLAASRGDTQYF
TRBV6-5	15	NA	NA	TRBJ1-5	TGTGCCAGCAGGGAAACGTGGACAGGCAATCAGCCCCAGCATTTT	CASRETWTGNQPQHF
TRBV12-3/TRBV12-4	12	NA	NA	TRBJ2-5	TGTGCCAGCAGCCGGACTCAAGAGACCCAGTACTTC	CASSRTQETQYF
TRBV11-1	19	few	NA	TRBJ1-5	TGTGCCAGCAGCCACATCTTAGGTCGGGACACGAATAGCAATCAGCCCCAGCATTTT	CASSHILGRDTNSNQPQHF
TRBV20-1	15	NA	TRBD2	TRBJ2-1	TGCAGTGCTAGCGATGCGGGAGGGCCCTACAATGAGCAGTTCTTC	CSASDAGGPYNEQFF
TRBV7-2	16	few	NA	TRBJ1-2	TGTGCCAGCAGCTCGTCCGCCGGGAAGGTTAACTATGGCTACACCTTC	CASSSSAGKVNYGYTF
TRBV10-1	16	NA	TRBD2	TRBJ2-1	TGCGCCAGCAGTGATGGGACTAGCGGGAGTGGGGATGAGCAGTTCTTC	CASSDGTSGSGDEQFF
TRBV27	17	few	TRBD2	TRBJ2-1	TGTGCCAGCAGTCCGCGCGGGCTAGCGGGAGGATACAATGAGCAGTTCTTC	CASSPRGLAGGYNEQFF
TRBV5-1	14	few	TRBD2	TRBJ2-5	TGCGCCAGCAGCTCGGGACTAGCGACCGAGACCCAGTACTTC	CASSSGLATETQYF
TRBV7-2	12	few	NA	TRBJ2-3	TGTGCCAGCAGTTCCCGCACAGATACGCAGTATTTT	CASSSRTDTQYF
TRBV7-9	17	NA	NA	TRBJ2-7	TGTGCCAGCAGCTTAACGGCCGGGCGCGCGACCTTCTACGAGCAGTACTTC	CASSLTAGRATFYEQYF
TRBV6-2/TRBV6-3	13	NA	NA	TRBJ2-5	TGTGCCAGCAGTACGGGACCCGCGGAGACCCAGTACTTC	CASSTGPAETQYF
TRBV11-2	13	NA	NA	TRBJ2-1	TGTGCCAGCAGCTTTAGGGGGGGTCGTGAGCAGTTCTTC	CASSFRGGREQFF
TRBV3-1	15	NA	NA	TRBJ1-1	TGTGCCAGCAGCCAGGCCCTGGGCCGGAACACTGAAGCTTTCTTT	CASSQALGRNTEAFF
TRBV7-2	16	NA	TRBD2	TRBJ2-1	TGTGCCAGCAGCCACCGGACTAGCGGGAGGACCAATGAGCAGTTCTTC	CASSHRTSGRTNEQFF
TRBV5-1	14	few	TRBD1	TRBJ1-2	TGCGCCAGCAGCCTCGACAGGGCGGGGAGCGGCTACACCTTC	CASSLDRAGSGYTF
TRBV24-1	16	few	TRBD2	TRBJ2-1	TGTGCCACCAGTGACCCGGGGGGGAGCTCCTACAATGAGCAGTTCTTC	CATSDPGGSSYNEQFF
TRBV28	15	NA	NA	TRBJ2-2	TGTGCCAGCAGACATTCAGGGGCTTCGGCCGGGGAGCTGTTTTTT	CASRHSGASAGELFF
TRBV7-8	12	few	NA	TRBJ2-1	TGTGCCAGCAGCTTAGGACCGAAAGAGCAGTTCTTC	CASSLGPKEQFF
TRBV18	13	NA	NA	TRBJ1-1	TGTGCCAGCTCACCTTTGGAGGGCACTGAAGCTTTCTTT	CASSPLEGTEAFF
TRBV28	15	NA	NA	TRBJ2-7	TGTGCCAGCAGTTCCTTCGGGGGATACTCCTACGAGCAGTACTTC	CASSSFGGYSYEQYF
TRBV2	14	once	NA	TRBJ1-1	TGTGCCAGCAGCACGGGACGCATGAACACTGAAGCTTTCTTT	CASSTGRMNTEAFF
TRBV6-6	13	few	NA	TRBJ2-2	TGTGCCAGCAGCCGGACTAACACCGGGGAGCTGTTTTTT	CASSRTNTGELFF
TRBV5-6	16	NA	NA	TRBJ2-4	TGTGCCAGCAGCTTCCTCGTTTCCGGACAATTAAACATTCAGTACTTC	CASSFLVSGQLNIQYF
TRBV2	19	NA	TRBD2	TRBJ2-7	TGTGCCAGCAGTCGCCCAAAGTCCTATAGCGGGAGGGCCCTCTACGAGCAGTACTTC	CASSRPKSYSGRALYEQYF
TRBV2	14	NA	TRBD1	TRBJ2-3	TGTGCCAGCAACCCGACAGGGTACACAGATACGCAGTATTTT	CASNPTGYTDTQYF
TRBV27	13	NA	NA	TRBJ2-7	TGTGCCAGCAGTTTATTACACGGAGGCGAGCAGTACTTC	CASSLLHGGEQYF
TRBV28	15	few	NA	TRBJ2-1	TGTGCCAGCAGTTCCCAGGGCAAAACCGGCGGTGAGCAGTTCTTC	CASSSQGKTGGEQFF
TRBV7-2	12	once	TRBD1	TRBJ1-1	TGTGCCAGCAGCTGGCGGACAGGGGCAGCTTTCTTT	CASSWRTGAAFF
TRBV9	15	few	TRBD1	TRBJ2-2	TGTGCCAGCAGCGTTTCCGGGACAGGGCCCGGGGAGCTGTTTTTT	CASSVSGTGPGELFF
TRBV28	15	NA	NA	TRBJ2-2	TGTGCCAGCAGTTTACCGGCGGGGAACACCGGGGAGCTGTTTTTT	CASSLPAGNTGELFF
TRBV7-8	12	many	NA	TRBJ2-5	TGTGCCAGCAGCTTAGACCAAGAGACCCAGTACTTC	CASSLDQETQYF
TRBV9	13	once	NA	TRBJ1-1	TGTGCCAGCAGCGTAGAAGCGAACACTGAAGCTTTCTTT	CASSVEANTEAFF
TRBV7-2	18	few	TRBD2	TRBJ2-1	TGTGCCAGCAGCTTAGTCCCGACTAGCGGGTACTCCTACAATGAGCAGTTCTTC	CASSLVPTSGYSYNEQFF
TRBV12-3/TRBV12-4	13	few	NA	TRBJ2-4	TGTGCCAGCAGCCAAGACAGCAAAAACATTCAGTACTTC	CASSQDSKNIQYF
TRBV20-1	13	few	TRBD1	TRBJ1-1	TGCAGTGCCGGGACAGGGTTGGACACTGAAGCTTTCTTT	CSAGTGLDTEAFF
TRBV28	16	NA	NA	TRBJ2-5	TGTGCCAGCAGTTTACCCGGGACACTCTTACAAGAGACCCAGTACTTC	CASSLPGTLLQETQYF
TRBV20-1	19	NA	NA	TRBJ1-1	TGCAGTGCGAGAAAAGGGGAGGTCAAGGTTTGGAGCATGAACACTGAAGCTTTCTTT	CSARKGEVKVWSMNTEAFF
TRBV20-1	13	NA	NA	TRBJ1-1	TGCAGTGCTAGACCGTCCTTGAACACTGAAGCTTTCTTT	CSARPSLNTEAFF
TRBV28	16	few	TRBD1	TRBJ2-1	TGTGCCAGCAGGGAAATCGGACAGGGGTACTACAATGAGCAGTTCTTC	CASREIGQGYYNEQFF
TRBV7-2	14	NA	NA	TRBJ1-2	TGTGCCAGCAGTCTTGGGACTTTAACGGGGGGCTACACCTTC	CASSLGTLTGGYTF
TRBV12-3/TRBV12-4	15	NA	NA	TRBJ1-1	TGTGCCAGCAGTTTAAGGACCACAGGGTCGAATGAAGCTTTCTTT	CASSLRTTGSNEAFF
TRBV7-3	15	NA	NA	TRBJ2-1	TGTGCCAGCAGCTTAATCCGGGCCTCCTACAATGAGCAGTTCTTC	CASSLIRASYNEQFF
TRBV7-8	14	NA	NA	TRBJ2-2	TGTGCCAGCAGCTCCATCGGTGGTAACGGGGAGCTGTTTTTT	CASSSIGGNGELFF
TRBV28	14	NA	NA	TRBJ2-7	TGTGCCAGCAGTTTATATGGCCGAACCTACGAGCAGTACTTC	CASSLYGRTYEQYF
TRBV20-1	17	few	TRBD1	TRBJ1-6	TGCAGTGCTAGAGGGGGACAGGGTAGCTCCTATAATTCACCCCTCCACTTT	CSARGGQGSSYNSPLHF
TRBV15	17	few	NA	TRBJ2-1	TGTGCCACCAGCAGAGATGGCACGGTAGTAAGTCACAATGAGCAGTTCTTC	CATSRDGTVVSHNEQFF
TRBV13	13	few	NA	TRBJ2-5	TGTGCCAGCAGCTTACCGACTACCGAGACCCAGTACTTC	CASSLPTTETQYF
TRBV6-5	17	few	NA	TRBJ2-6	TGTGCCAGCAGTCCTCGCATCCTGAGCTCTGGGGCCAACGTCCTGACTTTC	CASSPRILSSGANVLTF
TRBV24-1	15	many	NA	TRBJ2-4	TGTGCCACCAGTGATTCAGGGTTAGCCAAAAACATTCAGTACTTC	CATSDSGLAKNIQYF